This is a list of T cell receptor beta chains from one sample in a study of shared clonotypes between healthy human individuals. Assay: immunoSEQ multiplex PCR; the TCRdb copy retains only in-frame clones and omits some. This repertoire shows roughly 2.5 million clones, about 92% found once; its top ten account for roughly 0.13%. Sequencing used naive CD4+ T cells sorted from blood. These TCRs come from a man younger than 35 in good health. Each CDR3 is given with its conserved first and last residue. A D gene is named only where the DNA matches it firmly. Clone size is stated in some rows and not others, as once, few, many or a class when expanded.

v_gene: TRBV4-2
abundance: .
j_gene: TRBJ1-2
d_gene: .
CDR3nt: TGTGCCAGCAGCCAAGATCCCTTGAGCCACTATGGCTACACCTTC
CDR3aa: CASSQDPLSHYGYTF

v_gene: TRBV6-6
abundance: .
j_gene: TRBJ2-3
d_gene: .
CDR3nt: TGTGCCAGCAGTCGAAGGGCAGAGACGCAGTATTTT
CDR3aa: CASSRRAETQYF

v_gene: TRBV28
abundance: once
j_gene: TRBJ2-7
d_gene: TRBD1
CDR3nt: TGTGCCAGCAGTCACGGGACAGGGATCGCCTACGAGCAGTACTTC
CDR3aa: CASSHGTGIAYEQYF

v_gene: TRBV7-2
abundance: .
j_gene: TRBJ1-2
d_gene: .
CDR3nt: TGTGCCAGCAGCTTGGAACAGGGTGGGATCTATGGCTACACCTTC
CDR3aa: CASSLEQGGIYGYTF

v_gene: TRBV11-2
abundance: .
j_gene: TRBJ1-1
d_gene: TRBD1
CDR3nt: TGTGCCAGCAGCTTTCAGGGGGATAACACTGAAGCTTTCTTT
CDR3aa: CASSFQGDNTEAFF

v_gene: TRBV2
abundance: .
j_gene: TRBJ1-1
d_gene: .
CDR3nt: TGTGCCAGCAGCGGAGAGCAAATGAACACTGAAGCTTTCTTT
CDR3aa: CASSGEQMNTEAFF

v_gene: TRBV5-4
abundance: .
j_gene: TRBJ2-7
d_gene: TRBD1
CDR3nt: TGTGCCAGCAGCTCCGACAGGGGAGTTTGGCAGTACTTC
CDR3aa: CASSSDRGVWQYF

v_gene: TRBV11-2
abundance: .
j_gene: TRBJ1-6
d_gene: .
CDR3nt: TGTGCCAGCAGCTTAGAGGGCACCGCGAATTCACCCCTCCACTTT
CDR3aa: CASSLEGTANSPLHF

v_gene: TRBV15
abundance: .
j_gene: TRBJ2-5
d_gene: .
CDR3nt: TGTGCCACCAGCAAAGTAGGGGGGTCAAAAGAGACCCAGTACTTC
CDR3aa: CATSKVGGSKETQYF

v_gene: TRBV2
abundance: .
j_gene: TRBJ1-1
d_gene: .
CDR3nt: TGTGCCAGCAGTGGAACGAACACTGAAGCTTTCTTT
CDR3aa: CASSGTNTEAFF

v_gene: TRBV19
abundance: .
j_gene: TRBJ1-2
d_gene: .
CDR3nt: TGTGCCAGTAGTATAGAGTTGCGGTTCTATGGCTACACCTTC
CDR3aa: CASSIELRFYGYTF

v_gene: TRBV2
abundance: .
j_gene: TRBJ1-1
d_gene: .
CDR3nt: TGTGCCAGCAACCCCTGGACAGACACTGAAGCTTTCTTT
CDR3aa: CASNPWTDTEAFF

v_gene: TRBV6-5
abundance: .
j_gene: TRBJ2-1
d_gene: .
CDR3nt: TGTGCCAGCAGTCGTGGACTAGGGGGCAATGAGCAGTTCTTC
CDR3aa: CASSRGLGGNEQFF

v_gene: TRBV5-4
abundance: .
j_gene: TRBJ1-2
d_gene: .
CDR3nt: TGTGCCAGCAGCGGGGAGGGGGGCCTATCTACTATAAACTATGGCTACACCTTC
CDR3aa: CASSGEGGLSTINYGYTF

v_gene: TRBV7-2
abundance: .
j_gene: TRBJ2-1
d_gene: TRBD1
CDR3nt: TGTGCCAGCAGCACAGGGGACGTTTGGAATGAGCAGTTCTTC
CDR3aa: CASSTGDVWNEQFF

v_gene: TRBV5-1
abundance: .
j_gene: TRBJ2-5
d_gene: TRBD1
CDR3nt: TGCGCCAGCAGCTCGACAGGGGGGGATGAGACCCAGTACTTC
CDR3aa: CASSSTGGDETQYF

v_gene: TRBV2
abundance: .
j_gene: TRBJ2-3
d_gene: .
CDR3nt: TGTGCCAGCATTGAGAGAACGGGAGATACGCAGTATTTT
CDR3aa: CASIERTGDTQYF

v_gene: TRBV30
abundance: once
j_gene: TRBJ2-1
d_gene: .
CDR3nt: TGTGCCTGGGAAGGGATGCAGGAGCAGTTCTTC
CDR3aa: CAWEGMQEQFF

v_gene: TRBV7-2
abundance: .
j_gene: TRBJ1-6
d_gene: .
CDR3nt: TGTGCCAGCGCCCAGGGGCCCTTAGACTCCTATAATTCACCCCTCCACTTT
CDR3aa: CASAQGPLDSYNSPLHF